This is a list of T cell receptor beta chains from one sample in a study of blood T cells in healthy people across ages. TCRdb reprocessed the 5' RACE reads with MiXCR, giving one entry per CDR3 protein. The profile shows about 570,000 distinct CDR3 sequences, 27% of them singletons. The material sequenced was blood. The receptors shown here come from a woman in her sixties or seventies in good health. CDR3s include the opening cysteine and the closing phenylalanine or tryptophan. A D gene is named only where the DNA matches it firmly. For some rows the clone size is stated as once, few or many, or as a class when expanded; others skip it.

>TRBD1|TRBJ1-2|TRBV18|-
CASSSPGTANVNYGYTF
TGTGCCAGCTCATCCCCGGGGACAGCGAACGTTAACTATGGCTACACCTTC
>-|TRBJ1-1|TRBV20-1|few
CSAREAPGQGITEAFF
TGCAGTGCTAGAGAGGCCCCCGGGCAGGGGATCACTGAAGCTTTCTTT
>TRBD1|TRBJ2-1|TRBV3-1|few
CASFNAGGGNEQFF
TGTGCCAGCTTTAACGCAGGGGGCGGAAATGAGCAGTTCTTC
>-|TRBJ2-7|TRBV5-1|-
CASSPARAGAYEQYF
TGCGCCAGCAGCCCAGCCCGGGCAGGAGCCTACGAGCAGTACTTC
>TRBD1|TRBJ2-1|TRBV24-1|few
CATSAPEGGGHNEQFF
TGTGCCACCAGTGCCCCGGAAGGGGGCGGACACAATGAGCAGTTCTTC
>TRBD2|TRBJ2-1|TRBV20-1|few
CSARDENYSGGPSSYNEQFF
TGCAGTGCTAGAGATGAAAACTATAGCGGGGGGCCCAGCTCCTACAATGAGCAGTTCTTC
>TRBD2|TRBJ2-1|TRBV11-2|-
CASSYSAGGGEQFF
TGTGCCAGCAGCTACAGTGCGGGGGGTGGTGAGCAGTTCTTC
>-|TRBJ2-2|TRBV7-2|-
CASSSRPYTGELFF
TGTGCCAGCAGCTCTCGACCGTACACCGGGGAGCTGTTTTTT
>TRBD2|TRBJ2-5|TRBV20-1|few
CSAIQAAGVQETQYF
TGCAGTGCTATCCAAGCGGCGGGGGTCCAAGAGACCCAGTACTTC
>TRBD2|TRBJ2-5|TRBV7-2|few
CASSSGLAGPTYEETQYF
TGTGCCAGCAGCTCCGGACTAGCGGGGCCCACCTACGAAGAGACCCAGTACTTC
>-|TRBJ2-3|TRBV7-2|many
CASSLLRGNTDTQYF
TGTGCCAGCAGCTTATTGAGGGGCAACACAGATACGCAGTATTTT
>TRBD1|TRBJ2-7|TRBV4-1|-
CASSQKWGQGAYEQYF
TGCGCCAGCAGCCAAAAGTGGGGACAGGGGGCCTACGAGCAGTACTTC
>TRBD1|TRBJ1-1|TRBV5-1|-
CASSPPGRGFPEAFF
TGCGCCAGCAGCCCCCCGGGCAGGGGGTTCCCTGAAGCTTTCTTT
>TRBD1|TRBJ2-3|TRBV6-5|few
CASRGRRTTDTQYF
TGCGCCAGCAGGGGGCGCCGGACCACAGATACGCAGTATTTT
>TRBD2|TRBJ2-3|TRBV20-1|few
CSADGDSGGTTDTQYF
TGCAGTGCAGACGGAGACAGCGGGGGGACCACAGATACGCAGTATTTT
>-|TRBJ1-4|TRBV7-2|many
CASSRRGGGMTNEKLFF
TGTGCCAGCAGCCGGCGGGGCGGGGGTATGACTAATGAAAAACTGTTTTTT
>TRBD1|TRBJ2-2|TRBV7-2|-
CASRPGTANTGELFF
TGTGCCAGCAGACCCGGGACAGCGAACACCGGGGAGCTGTTTTTT
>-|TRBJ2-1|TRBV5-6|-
CASSRQLERVTYNEQFF
TGTGCCAGCAGCCGACAACTTGAGCGGGTAACCTACAATGAGCAGTTCTTC
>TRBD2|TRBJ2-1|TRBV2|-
CASLYLAGGGNEQFF
TGTGCCAGCCTTTACCTAGCGGGGGGGGGCAATGAGCAGTTCTTC
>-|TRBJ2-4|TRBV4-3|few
CASSQEGGQKNIQHF
TGCGCCAGCAGCCAAGAAGGTGGTCAGAAAAACATTCAGCACTTC
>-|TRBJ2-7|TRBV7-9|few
CASSPPTPSYEQYF
TGTGCCAGCAGCCCGCCGACACCCTCCTACGAGCAGTACTTC
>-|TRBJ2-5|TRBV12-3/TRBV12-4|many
CASSLGQAQETQYF
TGTGCCAGCAGTTTAGGGCAGGCGCAAGAGACCCAGTACTTC
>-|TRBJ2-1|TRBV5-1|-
CASSLEGDTYNEQFF
TGCGCCAGCAGCTTGGAAGGAGATACCTACAATGAGCAGTTCTTC
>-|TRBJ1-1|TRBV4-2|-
CASSQLDKESTEAFF
TGTGCCAGCAGCCAATTGGACAAGGAGAGCACTGAAGCTTTCTTT
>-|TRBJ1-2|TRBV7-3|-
CASSLTAGNYGYTF
TGTGCCAGCAGCTTAACTGCCGGGAACTATGGCTACACCTTC
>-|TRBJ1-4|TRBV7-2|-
CASSLVMGMSEKLFF
TGTGCCAGCAGCTTAGTTATGGGGATGAGTGAAAAACTGTTTTTT
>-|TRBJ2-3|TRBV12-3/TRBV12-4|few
CASSFWRISTDTQYF
TGTGCCAGCAGTTTCTGGCGGATTAGCACAGATACGCAGTATTTT
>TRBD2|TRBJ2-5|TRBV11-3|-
CASSHASGAGGTQYF
TGTGCCAGCAGCCACGCCAGCGGGGCGGGTGGGACCCAGTACTTC
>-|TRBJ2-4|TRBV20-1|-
CSARSRYTLPEAKNIQYF
TGCAGTGCTAGATCAAGGTACACCCTACCAGAGGCCAAAAACATTCAGTACTTC
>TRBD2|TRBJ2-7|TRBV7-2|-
CASSTQAGGQGEQYF
TGTGCCAGCAGCACCCAAGCGGGAGGCCAGGGTGAGCAGTACTTC
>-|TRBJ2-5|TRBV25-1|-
CASSEKGQGTQYF
TGTGCCAGCAGTGAGAAGGGGCAGGGGACCCAGTACTTC
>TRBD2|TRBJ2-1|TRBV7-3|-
CASSLKSRGGGSRNEQFF
TGTGCCAGCAGCTTAAAGTCGCGGGGGGGCGGGTCGCGCAATGAGCAGTTCTTC
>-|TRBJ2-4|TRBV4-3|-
CASSQDPDRMAKNIQYF
TGCGCCAGCAGCCAAGACCCCGACAGGATGGCCAAAAACATTCAGTACTTC
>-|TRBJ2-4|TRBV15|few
CATSREDRLLVAKNIQYF
TGTGCCACCAGCAGAGAAGACAGGCTGCTCGTAGCCAAAAACATTCAGTACTTC
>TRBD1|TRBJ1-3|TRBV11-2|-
CASSLRDREFSGSTIYF
TGTGCCAGCAGCCTACGGGACAGGGAGTTCTCTGGAAGCACCATATATTTT
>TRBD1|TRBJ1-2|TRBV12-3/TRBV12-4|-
CASSLAYGQGNYGYTF
TGTGCCAGCAGTTTAGCGTACGGACAGGGGAACTATGGCTACACCTTC
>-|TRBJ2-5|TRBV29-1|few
CSVDPGAQETQYF
TGCAGCGTTGACCCGGGGGCACAAGAGACCCAGTACTTC
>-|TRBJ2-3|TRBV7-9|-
CASNQGGMSDTQYF
TGTGCCAGCAACCAGGGGGGGATGTCCGATACGCAGTATTTT
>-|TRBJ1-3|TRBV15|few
CATSRDRHSSSGNTIYF
TGTGCCACCAGCAGAGATCGACATTCGAGCTCTGGAAACACCATATATTTT
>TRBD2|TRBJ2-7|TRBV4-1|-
CASSYRPTSGGAASYEQYF
TGCGCCAGCAGTTACCGACCTACTAGCGGGGGGGCCGCCTCTTACGAGCAGTACTTC
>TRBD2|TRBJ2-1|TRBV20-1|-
CSARIQRGGSNEQFF
TGCAGTGCTAGAATCCAGCGGGGGGGCTCCAATGAGCAGTTCTTC
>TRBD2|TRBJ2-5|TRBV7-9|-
CASSPTWRGGQETQYF
TGTGCCAGCAGCCCGACCTGGCGGGGGGGACAAGAGACCCAGTACTTC